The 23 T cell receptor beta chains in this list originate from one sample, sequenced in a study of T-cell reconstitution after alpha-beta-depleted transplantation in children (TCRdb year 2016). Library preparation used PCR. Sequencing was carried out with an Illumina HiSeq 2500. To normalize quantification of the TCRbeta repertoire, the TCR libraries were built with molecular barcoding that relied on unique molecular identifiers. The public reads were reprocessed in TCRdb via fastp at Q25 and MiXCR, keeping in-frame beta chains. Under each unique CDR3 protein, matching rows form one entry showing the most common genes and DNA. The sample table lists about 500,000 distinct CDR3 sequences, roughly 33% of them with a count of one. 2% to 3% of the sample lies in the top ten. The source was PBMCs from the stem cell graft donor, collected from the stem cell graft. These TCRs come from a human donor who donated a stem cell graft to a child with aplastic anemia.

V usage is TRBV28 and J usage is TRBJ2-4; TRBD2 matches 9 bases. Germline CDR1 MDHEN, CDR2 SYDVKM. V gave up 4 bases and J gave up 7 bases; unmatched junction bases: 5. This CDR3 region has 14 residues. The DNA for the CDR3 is TGTGCCAGCAGTTCGGGACTAGCCAGGAACATTCAGTACTTC. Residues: CASSSGLARNIQYF.

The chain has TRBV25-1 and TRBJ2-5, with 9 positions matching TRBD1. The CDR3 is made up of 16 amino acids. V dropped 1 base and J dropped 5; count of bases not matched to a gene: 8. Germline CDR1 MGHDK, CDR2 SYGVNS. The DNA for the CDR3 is TGTGCCAGCAGTGAATTTATGGGACAGGGCGCCGAGACCCAGTACTTC. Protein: CASSEFMGQGAETQYF. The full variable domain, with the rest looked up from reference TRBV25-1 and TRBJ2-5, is EADIYQTPRYLVIGTGKKITLECSQTMGHDKMYWYQQDPGMELHLIHYSYGVNSTEKGDLSSESTVSRIRTEHFPLTLESARPSHTSQYLCASSEFMGQGAETQYFGPGTRLLVL.

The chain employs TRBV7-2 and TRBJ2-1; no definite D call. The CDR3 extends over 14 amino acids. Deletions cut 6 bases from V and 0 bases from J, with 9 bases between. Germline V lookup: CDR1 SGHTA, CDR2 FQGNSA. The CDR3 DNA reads TGTGCCAGCAGTTCCTCCAGCTCCTACAATGAGCAGTTCTTC. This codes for CASSSSSSYNEQFF. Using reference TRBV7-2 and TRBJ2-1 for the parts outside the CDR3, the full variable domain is GAGVSQSPSNKVTEKGKDVELRCDPISGHTALYWYRQSLGQGLEFLIYFQGNSAPDKSGLPSDRFSAERTGGSVSTLTIQRTQQEDSAVYLCASSSSSSYNEQFFGPGTRLTVL.

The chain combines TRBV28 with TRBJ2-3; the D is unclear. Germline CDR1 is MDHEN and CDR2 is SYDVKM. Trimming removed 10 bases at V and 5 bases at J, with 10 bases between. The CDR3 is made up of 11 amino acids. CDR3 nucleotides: TGTGCCACCTGTACAGTAGATACGCAGTATTTT. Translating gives CATCTVDTQYF.

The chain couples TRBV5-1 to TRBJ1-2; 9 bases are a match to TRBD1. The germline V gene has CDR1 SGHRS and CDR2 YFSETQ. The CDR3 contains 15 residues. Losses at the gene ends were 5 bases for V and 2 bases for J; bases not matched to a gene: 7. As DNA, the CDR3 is TGCGCCAGCAGACCTGGGACAGGGCACAACTATGGCTACACCTTC. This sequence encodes CASRPGTGHNYGYTF.

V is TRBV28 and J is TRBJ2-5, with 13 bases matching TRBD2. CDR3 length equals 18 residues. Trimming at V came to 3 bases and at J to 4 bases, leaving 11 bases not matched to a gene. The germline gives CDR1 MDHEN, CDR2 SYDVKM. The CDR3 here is CASSLPQLAGGAGETQYF. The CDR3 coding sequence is TGTGCCAGCAGTTTGCCCCAACTAGCGGGAGGGGCGGGAGAGACCCAGTACTTC.

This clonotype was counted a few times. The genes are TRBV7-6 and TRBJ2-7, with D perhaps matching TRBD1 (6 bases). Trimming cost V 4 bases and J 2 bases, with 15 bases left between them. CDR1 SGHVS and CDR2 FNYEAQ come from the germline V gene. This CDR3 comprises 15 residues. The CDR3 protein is CASSSPGTNTYEQYF. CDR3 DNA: TGTGCCAGCAGCTCCCCCGGGACAAATACCTACGAGCAGTACTTC.

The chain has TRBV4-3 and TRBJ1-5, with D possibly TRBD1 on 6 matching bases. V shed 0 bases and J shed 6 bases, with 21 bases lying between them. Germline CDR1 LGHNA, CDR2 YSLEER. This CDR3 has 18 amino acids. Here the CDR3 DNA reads TGCGCCAGCAGCCAAGATCGGCTCCGGGACATTGGGGGTCAGCCCCAGCATTTT. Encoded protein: CASSQDRLRDIGGQPQHF.

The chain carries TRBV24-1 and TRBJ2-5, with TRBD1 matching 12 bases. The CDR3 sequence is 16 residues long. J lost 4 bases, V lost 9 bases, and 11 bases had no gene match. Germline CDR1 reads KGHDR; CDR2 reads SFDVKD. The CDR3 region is CATATGTGGSGETQYF. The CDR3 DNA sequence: TGTGCCACCGCGACCGGGACAGGGGGCAGCGGAGAGACCCAGTACTTC.

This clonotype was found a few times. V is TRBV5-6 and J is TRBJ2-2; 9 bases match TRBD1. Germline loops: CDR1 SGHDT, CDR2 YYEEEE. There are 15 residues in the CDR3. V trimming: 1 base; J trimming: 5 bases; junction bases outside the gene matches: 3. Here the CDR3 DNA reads TGTGCCAGCAGCTTGACAGGGGGCATTACCGGGGAGCTGTTTTTT. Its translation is CASSLTGGITGELFF.

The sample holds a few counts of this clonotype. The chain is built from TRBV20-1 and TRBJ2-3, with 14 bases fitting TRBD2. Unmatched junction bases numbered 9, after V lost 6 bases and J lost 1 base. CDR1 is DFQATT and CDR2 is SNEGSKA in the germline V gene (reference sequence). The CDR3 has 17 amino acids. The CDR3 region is CSALRLAGGPGTDTQYF. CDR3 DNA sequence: TGCAGTGCCTTGAGACTAGCGGGAGGGCCAGGCACAGATACGCAGTATTTT.

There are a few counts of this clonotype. CDR3 bases: TGCAGTGCTACGGGGAGCTCCAGCTACGAGCAGTACTTC. This translates into CSATGSSSYEQYF. V is TRBV20-1 and J is TRBJ2-7; weak D call: TRBD2 (5 bases). This CDR3 region has 13 residues. From germline, CDR1 is DFQATT and CDR2 SNEGSKA (reference sequence). Trimming pared 4 bases from V and 3 bases from J, leaving 13 bases between.

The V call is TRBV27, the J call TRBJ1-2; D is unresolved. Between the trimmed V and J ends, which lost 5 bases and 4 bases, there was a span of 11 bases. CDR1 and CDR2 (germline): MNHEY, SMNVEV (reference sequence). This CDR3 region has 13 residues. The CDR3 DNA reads TGTGCCAGCAGTCCCGGTATTCTCTATGGCTACACCTTC. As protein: CASSPGILYGYTF.

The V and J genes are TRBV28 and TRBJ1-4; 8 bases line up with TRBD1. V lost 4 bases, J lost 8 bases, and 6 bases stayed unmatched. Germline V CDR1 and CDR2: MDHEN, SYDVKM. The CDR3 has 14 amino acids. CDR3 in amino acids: CASSSRGPEEKLFF. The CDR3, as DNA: TGTGCCAGCAGTTCCAGGGGGCCGGAAGAAAAACTGTTTTTT.

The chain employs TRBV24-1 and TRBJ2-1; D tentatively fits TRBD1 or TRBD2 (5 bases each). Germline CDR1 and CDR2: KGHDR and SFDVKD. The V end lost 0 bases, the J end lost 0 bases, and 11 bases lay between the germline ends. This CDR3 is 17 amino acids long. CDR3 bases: TGTGCCACCAGTGATTTGGGGGACGGATACTCCTACAATGAGCAGTTCTTC. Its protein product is CATSDLGDGYSYNEQFF.

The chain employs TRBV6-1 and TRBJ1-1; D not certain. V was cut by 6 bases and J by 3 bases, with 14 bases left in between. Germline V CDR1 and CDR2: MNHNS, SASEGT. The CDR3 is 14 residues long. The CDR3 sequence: CASRPKQSYTEAFF. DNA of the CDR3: TGTGCCAGCAGGCCGAAGCAAAGCTACACTGAAGCTTTCTTT.

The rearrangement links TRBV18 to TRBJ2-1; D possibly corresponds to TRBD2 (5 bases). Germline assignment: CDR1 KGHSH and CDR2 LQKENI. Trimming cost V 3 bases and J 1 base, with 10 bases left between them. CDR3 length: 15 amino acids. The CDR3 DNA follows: TGTGCCAGCTCACCTAAGCGGATATCCTACAATGAGCAGTTCTTC. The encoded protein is CASSPKRISYNEQFF.

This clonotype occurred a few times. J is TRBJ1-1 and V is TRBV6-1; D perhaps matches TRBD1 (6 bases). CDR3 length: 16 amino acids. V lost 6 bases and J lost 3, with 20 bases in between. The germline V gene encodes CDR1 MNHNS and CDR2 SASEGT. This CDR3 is CASREQGSSSYTEAFF. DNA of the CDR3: TGTGCCAGCAGAGAACAGGGTTCGTCGAGTTACACTGAAGCTTTCTTT.

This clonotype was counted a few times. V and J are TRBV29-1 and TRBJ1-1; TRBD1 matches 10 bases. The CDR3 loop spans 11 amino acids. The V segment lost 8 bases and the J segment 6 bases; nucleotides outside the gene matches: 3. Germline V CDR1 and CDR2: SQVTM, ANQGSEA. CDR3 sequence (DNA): TGCAGCTCCGGACAGGGGGCTGAAGCTTTCTTT. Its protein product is CSSGQGAEAFF.

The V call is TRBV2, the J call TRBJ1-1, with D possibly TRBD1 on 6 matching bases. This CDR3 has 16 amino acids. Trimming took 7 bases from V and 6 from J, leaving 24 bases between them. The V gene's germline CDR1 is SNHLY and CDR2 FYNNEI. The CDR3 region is CASKVGARGETPEAFF. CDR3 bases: TGTGCCAGCAAGGTAGGGGCCAGGGGTGAAACCCCTGAAGCTTTCTTT.

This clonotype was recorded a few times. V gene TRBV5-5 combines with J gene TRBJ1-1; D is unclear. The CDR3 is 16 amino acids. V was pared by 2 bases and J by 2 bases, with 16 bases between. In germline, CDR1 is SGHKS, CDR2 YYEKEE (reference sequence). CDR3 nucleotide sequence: TGTGCCAGCAGCTTCATGCAGGCCCCAGTAAACACTGAAGCTTTCTTT. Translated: CASSFMQAPVNTEAFF.

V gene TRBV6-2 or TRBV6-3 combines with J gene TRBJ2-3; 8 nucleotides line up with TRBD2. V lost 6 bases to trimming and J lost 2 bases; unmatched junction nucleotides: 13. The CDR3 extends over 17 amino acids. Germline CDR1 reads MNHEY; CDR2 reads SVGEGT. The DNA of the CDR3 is TGTGCCAGCAGCCCTCCTCCGGGAGCGGGAGACACAGATACGCAGTATTTT. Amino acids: CASSPPPGAGDTDTQYF.

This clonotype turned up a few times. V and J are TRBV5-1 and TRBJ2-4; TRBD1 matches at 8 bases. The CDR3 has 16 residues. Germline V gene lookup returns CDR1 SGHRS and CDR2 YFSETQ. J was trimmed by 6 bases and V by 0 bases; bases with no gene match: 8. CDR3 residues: CASSLGAGGLGNIQYF. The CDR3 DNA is TGCGCCAGCAGCTTGGGCGCAGGGGGCCTTGGAAACATTCAGTACTTC.